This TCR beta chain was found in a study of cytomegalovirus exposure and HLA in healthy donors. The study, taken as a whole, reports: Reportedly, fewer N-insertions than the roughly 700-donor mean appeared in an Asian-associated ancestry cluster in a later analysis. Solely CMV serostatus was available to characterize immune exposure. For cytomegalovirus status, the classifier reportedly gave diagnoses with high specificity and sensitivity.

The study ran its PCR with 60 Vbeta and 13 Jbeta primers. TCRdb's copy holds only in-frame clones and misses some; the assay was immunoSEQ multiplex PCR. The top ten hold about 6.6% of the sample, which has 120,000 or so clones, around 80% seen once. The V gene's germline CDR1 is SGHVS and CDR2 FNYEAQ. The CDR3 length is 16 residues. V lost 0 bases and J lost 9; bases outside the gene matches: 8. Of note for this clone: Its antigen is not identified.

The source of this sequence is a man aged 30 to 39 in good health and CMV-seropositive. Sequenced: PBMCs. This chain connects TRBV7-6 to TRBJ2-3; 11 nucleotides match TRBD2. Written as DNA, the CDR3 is TGTGCCAGCAGCTTAGCGTCGACTAGCGGGGTTAAGACGCAGTATTTT. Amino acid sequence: CASSLASTSGVKTQYF.